This entry lists 24 T cell receptor beta chains sequenced from one sample in a study of breast tumors, draining lymph nodes, adjacent tissues (dated by TCRdb to 2016 to 2017). To prepare the library, multiplex PCR was applied. Instrument on record: Illumina HiSeq 2000. TCRdb reprocessing: public reads trimmed at Q25 with fastp, clones called with MiXCR, in-frame beta chains kept. Entries are consolidated by CDR3 protein sequence, retaining the most common genes and DNA. The sample profile shows about 140,000 distinct CDR3 sequences; approximately 20% of them were found once. The top ten constitute about 2.4% of the sample. The lymph node samples were taken from the axillary draining lymph nodes of breast cancer patients. The sample was axillary lymph node tissue. Receptors originate from a female donor with breast cancer. Some clones in this sample may be carry-over from other donors' samples.

At least ten counts were recorded for this clonotype. V and J are TRBV10-3 and TRBJ2-5, with D tentatively TRBD2 (5 bases). CDR3 length: 14 residues. Germline CDR1 and CDR2: ENHRY and SYGVKD. The V end lost 7 bases, the J end lost 2 bases, and 14 bases lay between the germline ends. The CDR3 DNA is TGTGCCATCAAGGGAGACTTCGCTCAAGAGACCCAGTACTTC. This translates into CAIKGDFAQETQYF.

As regards this clonotype: One base away lies a much larger clone, so this may be a sequencing read error. CDR3 coding DNA: TGTGCTAGCAGCTTAGCCGGCGGGGGCTGTGAGCAGTTCTTC. As protein: CASSLAGGGCEQFF. V is TRBV7-6 and J is TRBJ2-1, with a weak D call TRBD2 (7 bases). The CDR3 extends over 14 amino acids. Germline values: CDR1 SGHVS, CDR2 FNYEAQ. The entire variable domain, with the rest obtained from reference TRBV7-6 and TRBJ2-1, is as follows: GAGVSQSPRYKVTKRGQDVALRCDPISGHVSLYWYRQALGQGPEFLTYFNYEAQQDKSGLPNDRFSAERPEGSISTLTIQRTEQRDSAMYRCASSLAGGGCEQFFGPGTRLTVL.

In this sample, this clonotype turned up a few times. A much larger clone lies one base from this, so it may be a read error. This chain joins TRBV20-1 and TRBJ2-3; 9 bases fit TRBD1. Per the germline V gene, CDR1 is DFQATT and CDR2 is SNEGSKA (reference sequence). CDR3 length: 15 amino acids. The CDR3 loop is CSVAGTGLLIDTQYF. Written as DNA, the CDR3 is TGCAGCGTTGCCGGGACAGGGTTATTAATTGATACGCAGTATTTT.

This clonotype occurred many times. V and J are TRBV27 and TRBJ2-7; 13 bases fit TRBD2. The CDR3 loop spans 17 amino acids. V shed 6 bases, J shed 2 bases, and the junction held 10 bases outside the gene matches. CDR1 is MNHEY, CDR2 SMNVEV, per germline (reference sequence). In nucleotides, the CDR3 is TGTGCCAGCAGGCCCATGGGACTAGCGGGGAGAGCCTACGAGCAGTACTTC. Protein sequence: CASRPMGLAGRAYEQYF.

This clonotype was observed many times. In nucleotides, the CDR3 is TGTGCCAGCTCCTCCCCGGGTCTTACTCCCGAGCAGTACTTC. Translating gives CASSSPGLTPEQYF. The chain links TRBV18 to TRBJ2-7; D is undetermined. This CDR3 region has 14 residues. Trimming took off 6 bases at V and 6 bases at J, with 18 bases between the two ends. Looked up from germline, CDR1 is KGHSH and CDR2 is LQKENI.

The chain carries TRBV11-3 and TRBJ2-3; TRBD2 aligns across 14 bases. The CDR3 has 19 residues. V gave up 6 bases and J gave up 3 bases; unmatched junction bases: 14. Germline V gene data show CDR1 as SGHNT and CDR2 as YENEEA. CDR3 amino acids: CASSYSGGLAGGETDTQYF. The CDR3 DNA follows: TGTGCCAGCAGTTACTCGGGTGGACTAGCGGGAGGAGAGACAGATACGCAGTATTTT.

In this sample, this clonotype turned up many times. This rearrangement joins TRBV2 to TRBJ2-7, with D maybe TRBD1 (5 bases). The CDR3 is 13 amino acids. Trimming took 8 bases from V and 5 from J, leaving 16 bases between them. In germline, CDR1 is SNHLY, CDR2 FYNNEI. The CDR3 loop is CASETRGRDEQYF. The CDR3 coding sequence is TGTGCCAGCGAGACAAGGGGCCGAGACGAGCAGTACTTC.

On this clonotype: It may be a read error: a sequence one base away is much more abundant. Since the CDR3 does not end with the conserved phenylalanine or tryptophan, this likely comes from a read error. The chain employs TRBV4-1 and TRBJ2-5, with D perhaps matching TRBD1 or TRBD2 (6 bases each). Germline V gene data show CDR1 as MGHRA and CDR2 as YSYEKL. CDR3 length: 14 residues. V gave up 0 bases and J gave up 5 bases, with 10 bases separating them. The CDR3 is CASSQDPGAETQYC. CDR3 sequence (DNA): TGCGCCAGCAGCCAAGATCCGGGGGCGGAGACCCAGTACTGC.

This clonotype was picked up a small number of times. The chain couples TRBV5-1 to TRBJ2-2; weak D call: TRBD1 (5 bases). CDR1 is SGHRS, CDR2 YFSETQ, per germline. CDR3 length: 13 amino acids. V shed 5 bases and J shed 0 bases, with 5 bases lying between them. This CDR3 is CASRTANTGELFF. CDR3 coding DNA: TGCGCCAGCAGGACAGCGAACACCGGGGAGCTGTTTTTT.

This clonotype has at least ten counts. The genes are TRBV4-1 and TRBJ2-7; tentatively, D is TRBD2 (7 bases). Germline V gene sequence: CDR1 MGHRA, CDR2 YSYEKL. CDR3 length equals 16 residues. Trimming stripped 1 base from V and 3 bases from J, with 16 bases between. CDR3 region: CASSQGASGTFYEQYF. As DNA, the CDR3 is TGCGCCAGCAGCCAAGGAGCCAGCGGGACATTCTACGAGCAGTACTTC.

This rearrangement joins TRBV3-1 to TRBJ2-1; TRBD2 aligns across 11 bases. Looked up from germline, CDR1 is LGHDT and CDR2 is YNNKEL (reference sequence). V dropped 0 bases and J dropped 2; count of bases not matched to a gene: 12. The CDR3 has 20 residues. Here the CDR3 DNA reads TGTGCCAGCAGCCAAGAGGTAGCGGGAGGGCCCCTCACCCCCTACAATGAGCAGTTCTTC. Translated: CASSQEVAGGPLTPYNEQFF.

The CDR3 coding sequence is TGTGCCAGCAGTCAAGATCCACAGGGCACCGGGGAGCTGTTTTTT. Protein: CASSQDPQGTGELFF. V gene TRBV27 combines with J gene TRBJ2-2, with D tentatively TRBD1 (6 bases). Trimming removed 5 bases at V and 4 bases at J, with 14 bases between. There are 15 residues in the CDR3. Germline V gene lookup returns CDR1 MNHEY and CDR2 SMNVEV (reference sequence).

This clonotype appeared many times. CDR3 bases: TGCAGCGTTGCGTTGAACTCTGGAAACACCATATATTTT. It codes for CSVALNSGNTIYF. V and J are TRBV29-1 and TRBJ1-3; D is undetermined. Trimming removed 4 bases at V and 0 bases at J, with 7 bases between. Germline assignment: CDR1 SQVTM and CDR2 ANQGSEA. This CDR3 spans 13 amino acids.

The table lists this clonotype with many counts. This chain uses TRBV4-3 with TRBJ2-3; 7 nucleotides line up with TRBD1. CDR1 is LGHNA, CDR2 YSLEER, per germline. The CDR3 is made up of 14 amino acids. Trimming took 4 bases from V and 4 from J; bases not matched to a gene: 5. The CDR3 spells CASSLDRVADTQYF. For the CDR3, the DNA is TGCGCCAGCAGCCTAGACAGGGTGGCAGATACGCAGTATTTT.

Comments on this clonotype: A read error is possible here, since a much larger clone lies one base away. This CDR3 is CASSSAGTGSAQHF. CDR3 in DNA: TGTGCCAGTAGCTCCGCCGGGACAGGGTCTGCCCAGCATTTT. This chain uses TRBV19 with TRBJ1-5; 9 positions match TRBD1. The germline gives CDR1 LNHDA, CDR2 SQIVND (reference sequence). Trimming took 6 bases from V and 11 from J; bases not matched to a gene: 11. The CDR3 is 14 residues long.

This clonotype was counted at least ten times. The genes are TRBV13 and TRBJ2-5; 11 nucleotides match TRBD2. V was clipped by 1 base and J by 2 bases; unmatched bases: 3. The CDR3 runs to 16 residues. Germline-derived CDR1 and CDR2 are PRHDT and FYEKMQ (reference sequence). CDR3 amino acids: CASSLEGLADQETQYF. In DNA, the CDR3 is TGTGCCAGCAGCTTAGAGGGACTAGCGGATCAAGAGACCCAGTACTTC.

The sample holds many counts of this clonotype. The genes are TRBV29-1 and TRBJ2-7; D tentatively fits TRBD1 or TRBD2 (5 bases each). The V gene lost 5 bases and the J gene lost 2 bases, with 22 bases spanning the gap. The CDR3 loop spans 16 amino acids. Germline CDR1 SQVTM, CDR2 ANQGSEA. CDR3 loop: CSVSPLEGPKPYEQYF. The CDR3 DNA sequence: TGCAGCGTTTCCCCTCTTGAGGGACCAAAACCCTACGAGCAGTACTTC.

As concerns this clonotype: This may stem from a read error, because a much larger clone lies one nucleotide away. CDR3 bases: TGTGCCAGTCCCCGGCCTCTTAGGTCCTACAATGAGCAGTTCTTC. It is translated as CASPRPLRSYNEQFF. V usage is TRBV19 and J usage is TRBJ2-1; D remains unclear. Trimming pared 8 bases from V and 1 base from J, leaving 15 bases between. The CDR3 totals 15 residues. Germline V gene data show CDR1 as LNHDA and CDR2 as SQIVND (reference sequence).

This chain joins TRBV12-5 and TRBJ2-1; TRBD2 matches at 7 bases. CDR1 is LGHNT, CDR2 FRNRAP, per germline. The CDR3 is 17 residues long. V was pared by 5 bases and J by 0 bases, with 10 bases of the junction left unmatched. The CDR3 here is CASGPGGSRYSYNEQFF. The CDR3 DNA follows: TGTGCTAGTGGTCCCGGGGGGAGCCGCTACTCCTACAATGAGCAGTTCTTC.

This clonotype has at least ten counts. The rearrangement links TRBV7-9 to TRBJ1-4, with no clear D. This CDR3 spans 14 amino acids. V was cut by 1 base and J by 2 bases, with 5 bases left in between. Germline V gene data show CDR1 as SEHNR and CDR2 as FQNEAQ (reference sequence). The CDR3 protein is CASSLEVTNEKLFF. The DNA for the CDR3 is TGTGCCAGCAGCTTAGAAGTTACTAATGAAAAACTGTTTTTT.

Comment on this clonotype: A read error is possible here, since a much larger clone lies one base away. The V gene is TRBV25-1, the J gene TRBJ2-2; 11 bases align to TRBD2. V shed 5 bases and J 2 bases; nucleotides not matched to a gene: 10. The V gene's germline CDR1 is MGHDK and CDR2 SYGVNS. This CDR3 is 18 amino acids long. CDR3 sequence: CASSQFAGTSGNTGELFF. CDR3 bases: TGTGCCAGCAGTCAATTTGCCGGGACTAGCGGTAACACCGGGGAGCTGTTTTTT.

This clonotype has at least ten counts. The V call is TRBV3-1, the J call TRBJ2-3; 10 positions match TRBD2. CDR1 is LGHDT, CDR2 YNNKEL, per germline (reference sequence). This CDR3 has 15 residues. V dropped 6 bases and J dropped 1; count of bases not matched to a gene: 4. In DNA form, the CDR3 reads TGTGCCAGCAGACTAGCGGGATCGGGCACAGATACGCAGTATTTT. Its protein product is CASRLAGSGTDTQYF.

This clonotype was counted ten times or more. The genes are TRBV20-1 and TRBJ2-5; tentatively, D is TRBD2 (6 bases). There are 13 residues in the CDR3. Trimming cost V 2 bases and J 5 bases, with 12 bases left between them. The V gene's germline CDR1 is DFQATT and CDR2 SNEGSKA (reference sequence). For the CDR3, the DNA is TGCAGTGCTAGAAGGAGGGGTGAGGAGACCCAGTACTTC. The encoded protein is CSARRRGEETQYF.

This clonotype was recorded many times. The V call is TRBV29-1, the J call TRBJ2-7; D remains ambiguous. CDR3 length: 11 amino acids. V dropped 4 bases and J dropped 2 bases, with 6 bases sitting between them. The germline CDR1 and CDR2 sequences are SQVTM and ANQGSEA. CDR3 nucleotides: TGCAGCGTTGGTGTGGCCTACGAGCAGTACTTC. Translating gives CSVGVAYEQYF.